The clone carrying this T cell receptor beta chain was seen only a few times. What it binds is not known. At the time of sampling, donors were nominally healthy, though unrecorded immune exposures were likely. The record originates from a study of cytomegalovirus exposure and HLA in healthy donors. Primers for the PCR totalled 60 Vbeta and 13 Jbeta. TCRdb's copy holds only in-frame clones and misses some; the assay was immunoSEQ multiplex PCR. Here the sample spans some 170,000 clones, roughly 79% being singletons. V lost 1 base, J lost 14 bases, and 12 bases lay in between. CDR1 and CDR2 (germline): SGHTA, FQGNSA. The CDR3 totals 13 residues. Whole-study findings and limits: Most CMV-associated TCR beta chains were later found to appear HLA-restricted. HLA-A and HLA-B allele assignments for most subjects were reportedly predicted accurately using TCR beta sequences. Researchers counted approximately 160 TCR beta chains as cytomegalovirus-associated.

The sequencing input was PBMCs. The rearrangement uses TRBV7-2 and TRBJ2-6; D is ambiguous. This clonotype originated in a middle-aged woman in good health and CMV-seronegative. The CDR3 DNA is TGTGCCAGCAGCTTAGTGCGCCTTGGGCTCCTGACTTTC. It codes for CASSLVRLGLLTF.